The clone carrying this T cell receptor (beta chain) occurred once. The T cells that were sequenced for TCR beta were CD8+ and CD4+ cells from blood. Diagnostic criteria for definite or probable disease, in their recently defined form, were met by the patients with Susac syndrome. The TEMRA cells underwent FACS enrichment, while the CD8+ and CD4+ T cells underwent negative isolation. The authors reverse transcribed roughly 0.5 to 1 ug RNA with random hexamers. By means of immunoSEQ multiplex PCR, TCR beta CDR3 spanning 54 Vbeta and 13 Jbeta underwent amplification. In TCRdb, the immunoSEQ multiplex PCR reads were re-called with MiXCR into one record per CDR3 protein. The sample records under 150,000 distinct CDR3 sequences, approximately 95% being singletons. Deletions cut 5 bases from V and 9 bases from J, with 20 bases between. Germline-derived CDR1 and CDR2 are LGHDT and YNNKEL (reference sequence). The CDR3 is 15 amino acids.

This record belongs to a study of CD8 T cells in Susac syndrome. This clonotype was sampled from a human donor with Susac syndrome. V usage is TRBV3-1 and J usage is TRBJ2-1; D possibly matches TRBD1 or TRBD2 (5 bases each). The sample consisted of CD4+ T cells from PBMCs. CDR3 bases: TGTGCCAGCAGCTTCCGGGACGGGCGTTTGGGTGAGCAGTTCTTC. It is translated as CASSFRDGRLGEQFF.